A single sample gave rise to the 30 T cell receptor beta chains below, sequenced in a study of blood T cell repertoires in COVID-19. Sequenced by immunoSEQ multiplex PCR; TCRdb stores in-frame clones only, minus some. The sample shows around 62,000 clones, more than 75% of them seen only once. Sequencing used peripheral blood. These receptors all come from a human donor in a cohort sampled during active COVID-19.

The DNA of the CDR3 is TGTGCCAGTAGTATGGGGCGGCGGATAAAACAAGAGACCCAGTACTTC. It translates to CASSMGRRIKQETQYF. The chain has TRBV19 and TRBJ2-5; D is possibly TRBD1 (5 bases). The CDR3 is made up of 16 amino acids. Germline CDR1 LNHDA, CDR2 SQIVND (reference sequence). The V gene lost 3 bases and the J gene lost 2 bases, with 16 bases spanning the gap. The variable domain in full, with the rest retrieved from reference TRBV19 and TRBJ2-5, is DGGITQSPKYLFRKEGQNVTLSCEQNLNHDAMYWYRQDPGQGLRLIYYSQIVNDFQKGDIAEGYSVSREKKESFPLTVTSAQKNPTAFYLCASSMGRRIKQETQYFGPGTRLLVL.

The V call is TRBV6-2 or TRBV6-3, the J call TRBJ1-5; 7 nucleotides match TRBD1. CDR3 size: 14 residues. From germline, CDR1 is MNHEY and CDR2 SVGEGT. The ends lost 5 bases at V and 3 bases at J; junction bases unmatched: 4. For the CDR3, the DNA is TGTGCCAGCAGTACACAGGGGTCCAATCAGCCCCAGCATTTT. This codes for CASSTQGSNQPQHF.

The V call is TRBV18, the J call TRBJ1-1; D is possibly TRBD1 (5 bases). This CDR3 region has 14 residues. The germline gives CDR1 KGHSH, CDR2 LQKENI. The germline V and J ends were trimmed by 0 bases and 1 base, with 6 bases remaining between them. DNA for the CDR3: TGTGCCAGCTCACCACCGGGGGGGAACACTGAAGCTTTCTTT. Translated: CASSPPGGNTEAFF.

The chain couples TRBV11-2 to TRBJ2-7; perhaps TRBD2 as D (6 bases). V was cut by 0 bases and J by 2 bases, with 11 bases left in between. The CDR3 runs 15 residues. The germline V gene has CDR1 SGHAT and CDR2 FQNNGV. The CDR3 sequence: CASSLDGWGAYEQYF. CDR3 nucleotides: TGTGCCAGCAGCTTAGACGGATGGGGGGCCTACGAGCAGTACTTC.

The genes are TRBV7-2 and TRBJ1-2, with 7 bases aligning to TRBD1. The germline gives CDR1 SGHTA, CDR2 FQGNSA. The V segment lost 5 bases and the J segment 3 bases; nucleotides outside the gene matches: 6. The CDR3 sequence is 14 residues long. The CDR3 DNA reads as TGTGCCAGCAGCATCCGACAGGGCTACTATGGCTACACCTTC. It is translated as CASSIRQGYYGYTF. Full variable domain (missing parts from reference TRBV7-2 and TRBJ1-2): GAGVSQSPSNKVTEKGKDVELRCDPISGHTALYWYRQSLGQGLEFLIYFQGNSAPDKSGLPSDRFSAERTGGSVSTLTIQRTQQEDSAVYLCASSIRQGYYGYTFGSGTRLTVV.

In its sample, this clone was seen a few times. The J gene is TRBJ1-6, the V gene TRBV7-9; no clear D gene. CDR1 SEHNR and CDR2 FQNEAQ come from the germline V gene (reference sequence). The V and J ends lost 0 bases and 10 bases respectively, with 10 bases between them. This CDR3 has 14 amino acids. CDR3 nucleotides: TGTGCCAGCAGCTTAGCTCGGGGTGTATCACCCCTCCACTTT. This translates into CASSLARGVSPLHF.

The chain uses TRBV5-6 and TRBJ2-6; D gene unclear. Germline V gene sequence: CDR1 SGHDT, CDR2 YYEEEE. V was clipped by 2 bases and J by 3 bases, with 3 bases between them. The length of the CDR3 is 13 residues. The CDR3 is CASSFYGANVLTF. In nucleotides, the CDR3 is TGTGCCAGCAGCTTCTATGGGGCCAACGTCCTGACTTTC. The full variable domain, rest sourced from reference TRBV5-6 and TRBJ2-6, is DAGVTQSPTHLIKTRGQQVTLRCSPKSGHDTVSWYQQALGQGPQFIFQYYEEEERQRGNFPDRFSGHQFPNYSSELNVNALLLGDSALYLCASSFYGANVLTFGAGSRLTVL.

This rearrangement joins TRBV6-2 or TRBV6-3 to TRBJ2-2, with 10 bases fitting TRBD2. This CDR3 has 16 residues. Germline CDR1 and CDR2: MNHEY and SVGEGT. V lost 0 bases, J lost 5 bases, and 3 bases stayed unmatched. This CDR3 is CASSYSTSGKTGELFF. The CDR3 DNA sequence: TGTGCCAGCAGTTACTCAACTAGCGGGAAAACCGGGGAGCTGTTTTTT.

V gene TRBV11-2 combines with J gene TRBJ2-2; no definite D call. Trimming pared 0 bases from V and 7 bases from J, leaving 6 bases between. CDR1 SGHAT and CDR2 FQNNGV come from the germline V gene. This CDR3 spans 13 amino acids. The CDR3 DNA is TGTGCCAGCAGCTTAGATTCCGTCGGGGAGCTGTTTTTT. This translates into CASSLDSVGELFF.

V is TRBV28 and J is TRBJ1-1; D may be TRBD1 (5 bases). The CDR3 runs to 13 residues. V lost 6 bases and J lost 2, with 10 bases in between. From germline, CDR1 is MDHEN and CDR2 SYDVKM. DNA for the CDR3: TGTGCCAGCAGCGCGTGGGGCAACACTGAAGCTTTCTTT. Translating gives CASSAWGNTEAFF.

The chain joins TRBV27 to TRBJ2-7; D is unclear. This CDR3 has 13 amino acids. Per germline, CDR1 MNHEY and CDR2 SMNVEV (reference sequence). The V end was cut by 2 bases, the J end by 3 bases, with 8 bases between. CDR3 DNA sequence: TGTGCCAGCAGTTTAAGTCCTATCTACGAGCAGTACTTC. Translated: CASSLSPIYEQYF.

CDR3 protein: CASSSGTEYYEQYF. The CDR3 bases are TGTGCCAGCAGCTCCGGGACAGAATATTACGAGCAGTACTTC. The chain combines TRBV6-5 with TRBJ2-7; TRBD1 aligns across 7 bases. CDR3 size: 14 residues. Germline-derived CDR1 and CDR2 are MNHEY and SVGAGI. Trimming at V came to 6 bases and at J to 4 bases, leaving 9 bases not matched to a gene.

V and J are TRBV4-3 and TRBJ1-2, with D possibly matching TRBD1 (6 bases). V was pared by 3 bases and J by 2 bases, with 22 bases between. The CDR3 has 18 residues. Germline assignment: CDR1 LGHNA and CDR2 YSLEER. The CDR3 region is CASSHLRHSWDTNYGYTF. The CDR3 DNA is TGCGCCAGCAGCCACCTACGACATTCCTGGGACACAAACTATGGCTACACCTTC.

V gene TRBV27 combines with J gene TRBJ2-7; D may be TRBD1 (5 bases). Trimming removed 4 bases at V and 4 bases at J, with 14 bases between. Germline CDR1 is MNHEY and CDR2 is SMNVEV (reference sequence). CDR3 size: 14 residues. In DNA form, the CDR3 reads TGTGCCAGCAGTTATAAAGGGGCCCCTTACGAGCAGTACTTC. Its translation: CASSYKGAPYEQYF.

The chain is built from TRBV13 and TRBJ2-7; TRBD2 aligns across 13 bases. The trim removed 2 bases at V and 7 bases at J, leaving 5 bases unmatched. This CDR3 comprises 15 residues. Germline loops: CDR1 PRHDT, CDR2 FYEKMQ (reference sequence). The CDR3 reads CASSLTSGGEREQYF. The CDR3 nucleotides read TGTGCCAGCAGCTTAACTAGCGGGGGGGAGAGGGAGCAGTACTTC.

This chain links TRBV13 with TRBJ2-1; TRBD2 is a possible D gene (6 bases). V lost 6 bases and J 6 bases, leaving 12 bases between the germline ends. Germline V lookup: CDR1 PRHDT, CDR2 FYEKMQ (reference sequence). This CDR3 region has 13 residues. The CDR3 nucleotides are TGTGCCAGCAGACATGGGACTTTCAATGAGCAGTTCTTC. Translating gives CASRHGTFNEQFF.

V gene TRBV9 combines with J gene TRBJ2-1; 9 nucleotides align to TRBD2. Germline CDR1 reads SGDLS; CDR2 reads YYNGEE. Trimming removed 0 bases from V and 7 bases from J; junction bases left unmatched: 8. The CDR3 runs to 16 residues. CDR3 protein: CASSVGIAGVWNEQFF. CDR3 DNA: TGTGCCAGCAGCGTAGGGATAGCGGGAGTTTGGAATGAGCAGTTCTTC.

A single count supports this clone. The chain is built from TRBV13 and TRBJ1-1; unclear D gene. This CDR3 contains 11 residues. Trimming stripped 7 bases from V and 6 bases from J, with 9 bases between. Germline lookup yields CDR1 PRHDT and CDR2 FYEKMQ (reference sequence). DNA of the CDR3: TGTGCCAGCACCCTGAGATCTGAAGCTTTCTTT. Its protein product is CASTLRSEAFF.

The gene calls are TRBV7-9 and TRBJ1-6; D uncertain. CDR3 size: 13 residues. Germline lookup yields CDR1 SEHNR and CDR2 FQNEAQ (reference sequence). Trimming removed 5 bases from V and 7 bases from J, with 9 bases in between. CDR3 loop: CASSEEANSPLHF. The CDR3 nucleotides read TGTGCCAGCAGCGAGGAGGCAAATTCACCCCTCCACTTT.

This sequence joins TRBV6-2 or TRBV6-3 and TRBJ2-5, with D possibly being TRBD1 (6 bases). CDR3 length equals 15 residues. The ends were cut back, 1 base at V and 5 bases at J, with 14 bases in the middle. Germline lookup yields CDR1 MNHEY and CDR2 SVGEGT. The chain's CDR3 is CASSYYSAGAETQYF. CDR3 nucleotides: TGTGCCAGCAGTTACTACTCGGCAGGGGCCGAGACCCAGTACTTC.

CDR3 bases: TGTGCCAGTAGTATCGGGACTAGCTATCCAGATACGCAGTATTTT. Its translation: CASSIGTSYPDTQYF. This chain links TRBV19 with TRBJ2-3, with 9 nucleotides matching TRBD2. The germline V gene has CDR1 LNHDA and CDR2 SQIVND (reference sequence). V was clipped by 3 bases and J by 4 bases; unmatched bases: 5. CDR3 length: 15 residues.

The chain is built from TRBV10-3 and TRBJ2-3; 7 positions match TRBD1. The length of the CDR3 is 15 residues. Germline V gene lookup returns CDR1 ENHRY and CDR2 SYGVKD. The ends lost 2 bases at V and 1 base at J; junction bases unmatched: 3. CDR3 residues: CAISERTGGTDTQYF. In DNA, the CDR3 is TGTGCCATCAGTGAGAGAACAGGGGGCACAGATACGCAGTATTTT.

The chain is built from TRBV7-2 and TRBJ1-2; TRBD1 might be the D (5 bases). With 5 bases removed from V and 8 bases from J, the gap between germline ends came to 18 bases. The CDR3 has 14 residues. From germline, CDR1 is SGHTA and CDR2 FQGNSA. The CDR3 region is CASSTPGGFWGYTF. In nucleotides, the CDR3 is TGTGCCAGCAGCACCCCCGGGGGGTTTTGGGGCTACACCTTC.

The chain is built from TRBV7-9 and TRBJ1-2; 8 bases fit TRBD1. This CDR3 has 17 amino acids. V shed 4 bases and J 4 bases; nucleotides not matched to a gene: 14. The V gene's germline CDR1 is SEHNR and CDR2 FQNEAQ (reference sequence). The CDR3 nucleotides are TGTGCCAGCAGCTCTCCGACCTCGGGACAGGATTTCTATGGCTACACCTTC. Translated, it gives CASSSPTSGQDFYGYTF.

This rearrangement joins TRBV29-1 to TRBJ1-1, with D unresolved. The CDR3 is made up of 13 amino acids. Germline V gene sequence: CDR1 SQVTM, CDR2 ANQGSEA. Trimming pared 0 bases from V and 2 bases from J, leaving 7 bases between. CDR3 amino acids: CSVEDHRNTEAFF. CDR3 bases: TGCAGCGTTGAAGATCACAGAAACACTGAAGCTTTCTTT.

This chain uses TRBV12-3 or TRBV12-4 with TRBJ1-2, with 7 bases aligning to TRBD1. This CDR3 spans 13 amino acids. V was clipped by 7 bases and J by 7 bases; unmatched bases: 9. CDR3: CASTNDRDLGYTF. CDR3 DNA sequence: TGTGCCAGCACCAACGACAGGGACCTTGGCTACACCTTC.

This chain uses TRBV27 with TRBJ2-1, with 14 bases identical to TRBD2. Germline assignment: CDR1 MNHEY and CDR2 SMNVEV (reference sequence). Trimming at V came to 5 bases and at J to 9 bases, leaving 9 bases not matched to a gene. This CDR3 spans 16 amino acids. CDR3 amino acids: CASSGGLAGASTEQFF. The CDR3 nucleotides are TGTGCCAGCAGTGGGGGACTAGCGGGGGCGTCAACTGAGCAGTTCTTC.

The table lists this clone with a few counts. The chain combines TRBV9 with TRBJ1-1; D is unclear. The CDR3 consists of 12 residues. CDR1 SGDLS and CDR2 YYNGEE come from the germline V gene. The V and J ends lost 3 bases and 7 bases respectively, with 10 bases between them. CDR3 region: CASSEEGGEAFF. The CDR3 DNA reads TGTGCCAGCAGCGAGGAGGGCGGTGAAGCTTTCTTT.

This rearrangement joins TRBV3-1 (or the pseudogene TRBV3-2) to TRBJ2-2, with D possibly being TRBD1 (5 bases). This CDR3 is built from 15 residues. V lost 4 bases and J lost 1, with 10 bases in between. Germline loops: CDR1 LGHDT, CDR2 YNNKEL (reference sequence). CDR3 in amino acids: CASSRPTENTGELFF. The CDR3 nucleotides are TGTGCCAGCAGCCGCCCGACAGAGAACACCGGGGAGCTGTTTTTT.

V gene TRBV27 combines with J gene TRBJ2-7; TRBD2 is a possible D gene (6 bases). CDR3 length equals 13 residues. Germline-derived CDR1 and CDR2 are MNHEY and SMNVEV (reference sequence). V was shortened by 2 bases and J by 4 bases, with 9 bases between the two germline ends. The CDR3 DNA follows: TGTGCCAGCAGTTTACGACTAGGGTACGAGCAGTACTTC. This sequence encodes CASSLRLGYEQYF.